The present TCR beta chain was sequenced within a study of shared clonotypes between healthy human individuals. Regarding this clone: Additional DNA sequences in this sample encode the identical CDR3.

Only in-frame clones appear in the TCRdb table, and some are missing; sequencing was by immunoSEQ multiplex PCR. The profile shows 1.5 million to 1.9 million clones, 95% to 99% of them singletons. The CDR3 is 11 residues long. Germline V gives CDR1 SGHDN, CDR2 FVKESK. The V end was cut by 2 bases, the J end by 3 bases, with 2 bases between. This rearrangement joins TRBV14 to TRBJ2-7, with unresolved D. Sequenced input: naive CD4+ T cells sorted from blood. Subset meaning: CD45RA+ positively selected. The receptor comes from a man younger than 45 in good health. The DNA of the CDR3 is TGTGCCAGCAGCCAAAACTACGAGCAGTACTTC. It specifies CASSQNYEQYF.